This TCR beta chain was retrieved from a study of T cell repertoires in cytomegalovirus infection. The overall study: The study used recently identified HLA-C-restricted and well-studied HLA-B-restricted CMV epitopes. Both a matching HLA type and CMV infection were indicated by public TCR beta signatures. Study conclusions and caveats: CMV-specific HLA-C-restricted TCR beta clonotypes dominated the ex vivo response. The cumulative frequency of public TCR beta families distinguished individuals who carried CMV together with the relevant HLA.

TCRdb independently ran MiXCR on the reads; one entry per CDR3 protein. The sample lists roughly 860,000 distinct CDR3 sequences, approximately 29% occurring once. V was clipped by 3 bases and J by 4 bases; unmatched bases: 12. This CDR3 is 17 amino acids long. The germline gives CDR1 ENHRY, CDR2 SYGVKD. Turning to this clonotype: As yet, its antigen is unknown.

This specimen was cultured CD8+ T cells from PBMCs, taken from culture after CMV antigen stimulation. The chain couples TRBV10-3 to TRBJ2-1, with 7 bases lining up with TRBD2. The source is a human donor in good health (CMV status not recorded). Some clones in this sample may be carry-over from other donors' samples. The DNA for the CDR3 is TGTGCCATCAGTGAATTCTTGAGTGGGGGGGGTTACAATGAGCAGTTCTTC. As protein: CAISEFLSGGGYNEQFF.